Below are 20 T cell receptor beta chains sequenced from a single sample in a study of T cell repertoires in cytomegalovirus infection. MiXCR was run by TCRdb on the reads, yielding one entry per CDR3 protein. The table lists about 830,000 distinct CDR3 sequences, approximately 30% of them singletons. For these TCRs, the target antigens are not known. This sample comprised cultured CD8+ T cells from PBMCs, obtained from culture after CMV antigen stimulation. The receptors were sampled from a human donor in good health (CMV status not recorded). Some clones in this sample may be carry-over from other donors' samples.

In this sample, this clonotype turned up many times. The rearrangement links TRBV7-9 to TRBJ1-2; 8 bases align to TRBD1. The CDR3 totals 14 residues. J was trimmed by 4 bases and V by 5 bases; bases with no gene match: 6. Germline V gene data show CDR1 as SEHNR and CDR2 as FQNEAQ (reference sequence). The CDR3 reads CASSLTGVVYGYTF. Written as DNA, the CDR3 is TGTGCCAGCAGCCTGACAGGGGTGGTCTATGGCTACACCTTC.

This clonotype has just a few counts. The J gene is TRBJ2-1, the V gene TRBV6-4, with 9 bases lining up with TRBD1. CDR1 and CDR2 (germline): MRHNA, SNTAGT. Trimming took 6 bases from V and 9 from J; bases not matched to a gene: 6. The CDR3 extends over 13 amino acids. CDR3 in DNA: TGTGCCAGCAGCCAGGACAGGGGAATTGAGCAGTTCTTC. Protein sequence: CASSQDRGIEQFF.

CDR3: CASSQTYDRRNTEAFF. CDR3 DNA sequence: TGCGCCAGCAGCCAAACTTATGACAGGAGGAACACTGAAGCTTTCTTT. The rearrangement links TRBV4-1 to TRBJ1-1; a possible D gene is TRBD1 (6 bases). Germline V gene data show CDR1 as MGHRA and CDR2 as YSYEKL. V was clipped by 2 bases and J by 1 base, with 14 bases between them. This CDR3 comprises 16 residues.

At least ten counts were recorded for this clonotype. The rearrangement joins TRBV28 to TRBJ2-5; D remains unclear. The V end was cut by 2 bases, the J end by 1 base, with 8 bases between. This CDR3 is built from 14 residues. Germline loops: CDR1 MDHEN, CDR2 SYDVKM. Here the CDR3 DNA reads TGTGCCAGCAGTTTAGTGGTCACCCAAGAGACCCAGTACTTC. It yields the protein CASSLVVTQETQYF.

This clonotype showed up many times. The J gene is TRBJ1-2, the V gene TRBV7-9; D not resolved. In germline, CDR1 is SEHNR, CDR2 FQNEAQ (reference sequence). This CDR3 spans 15 amino acids. The V gene lost 1 base and the J gene lost 3 bases, with 12 bases spanning the gap. CDR3 protein: CASSLENRVYYGYTF. The CDR3 DNA reads TGTGCCAGCAGCTTAGAAAATCGGGTCTACTATGGCTACACCTTC. The whole variable domain, remainder taken from reference TRBV7-9 and TRBJ1-2, is DTGVSQNPRHKITKRGQNVTFRCDPISEHNRLYWYRQTLGQGPEFLTYFQNEAQLEKSRLLSDRFSAERPKGSFSTLEIQRTEQGDSAMYLCASSLENRVYYGYTFGSGTRLTVV.

V and J are TRBV12-3 or TRBV12-4 and TRBJ2-5; D is possibly TRBD1 or TRBD2 (5 bases each). V dropped 2 bases and J dropped 6 bases, with 13 bases sitting between them. This CDR3 has 14 amino acids. The CDR3 DNA sequence: TGTGCCAGCAGTTTACCAGACTCGGGGCAGACCCAGTACTTC. Translating it yields CASSLPDSGQTQYF.

The chain couples TRBV24-1 to TRBJ2-2; D not resolved. Germline V gene sequence: CDR1 KGHDR, CDR2 SFDVKD. The CDR3 has 13 residues. Trimming took off 7 bases at V and 0 bases at J, with 5 bases between the two ends. The CDR3 region is CATRQPNTGELFF. In nucleotides, the CDR3 is TGTGCCACCAGACAGCCGAACACCGGGGAGCTGTTTTTT.

This clonotype was seen repeatedly, ten times or more. The gene calls are TRBV12-3 or TRBV12-4 and TRBJ2-6; D is ambiguous. There are 16 residues in the CDR3. Trimming shortened V by 6 bases and J by 0 bases, and 12 bases separated the two germline ends. CDR3 bases: TGTGCCAGCAGACCCCACCCGCACTCTGGGGCCAACGTCCTGACTTTC. Residues: CASRPHPHSGANVLTF.

The chain joins TRBV7-6 to TRBJ2-7; tentatively, D is TRBD1 (6 bases). The germline V and J ends were trimmed by 1 base and 3 bases, with 10 bases remaining between them. Germline V gene lookup returns CDR1 SGHVS and CDR2 FNYEAQ. The CDR3 is made up of 14 amino acids. The chain's CDR3 is CASSLESGDYEQYF. The CDR3 bases are TGTGCCAGCAGCTTAGAGTCAGGGGACTACGAGCAGTACTTC. The full variable domain, in which reference TRBV7-6 and TRBJ2-7 provide the parts outside the CDR3, is GAGVSQSPRYKVTKRGQDVALRCDPISGHVSLYWYRQALGQGPEFLTYFNYEAQQDKSGLPNDRFSAERPEGSISTLTIQRTEQRDSAMYRCASSLESGDYEQYFGPGTRLTVT.

Note on this clonotype: Relative to the germline gene, one junction end is altered; a read error may explain this. The chain uses TRBV7-7 and TRBJ2-1; 7 bases align to TRBD1. The V gene's germline CDR1 is SSHAT and CDR2 FNYEAQ (reference sequence). The CDR3 is made up of 15 amino acids. The CDR3 region has the DNA TGTGCTAGCAGCTCAGCCGGGACAGATTACAATGAGCAGTTCTTC. It specifies CASSSAGTDYNEQFF.

This clonotype was seen more than once but under ten times. The rearrangement links TRBV27 to TRBJ1-6; the match to TRBD1 covers 7 bases. J lost 5 bases, V lost 6 bases, and 4 bases had no gene match. The CDR3 has 14 residues. Germline V gene sequence: CDR1 MNHEY, CDR2 SMNVEV (reference sequence). CDR3: CASRVGGDNSPLHF. The CDR3 region has the DNA TGTGCCAGCAGGGTAGGGGGCGATAATTCACCCCTCCACTTT.

The chain recombines TRBV7-9 with TRBJ1-2; 8 bases line up with TRBD1. V shed 5 bases and J 6 bases; nucleotides not matched to a gene: 14. The V gene's germline CDR1 is SEHNR and CDR2 FQNEAQ (reference sequence). The CDR3 is 16 residues long. CDR3: CASSMPARGLSDGYTF. The CDR3 bases are TGTGCCAGCAGCATGCCAGCCAGGGGGCTTTCTGATGGCTACACCTTC.

This clonotype was seen a few times. In DNA, the CDR3 is TGCAGCGTTGGATCCTTAGCGGGGGGGCCAAATACGCAGTATTTT. Translation gives CSVGSLAGGPNTQYF. This chain connects TRBV29-1 to TRBJ2-3, with 11 bases fitting TRBD2. In germline, CDR1 is SQVTM, CDR2 ANQGSEA. CDR3 size: 15 residues. After removal of 4 bases from V and 7 bases from J, the junction contained 10 bases not matched to a gene.

The chain is built from TRBV7-9 and TRBJ1-1; TRBD1 aligns across 7 bases. CDR3 length: 17 residues. The V segment lost 5 bases and the J segment 2 bases; nucleotides outside the gene matches: 14. The germline gives CDR1 SEHNR, CDR2 FQNEAQ (reference sequence). CDR3 DNA: TGTGCCAGCAGCGGTCTGAGGGGGCGCGTTCTTAACACTGAAGCTTTCTTT. This sequence encodes CASSGLRGRVLNTEAFF.

The gene calls are TRBV7-9 and TRBJ2-5; tentatively, D is TRBD1 (6 bases). Germline loops: CDR1 SEHNR, CDR2 FQNEAQ (reference sequence). CDR3 length: 16 residues. V was pared by 1 base and J by 1 base, with 13 bases between. The CDR3: CASSLGLTGTQETQYF. The CDR3 DNA reads TGTGCCAGCAGCTTAGGGCTGACAGGCACCCAAGAGACCCAGTACTTC.

The chain combines TRBV6-6 with TRBJ2-3; 11 nucleotides line up with TRBD2. This CDR3 is built from 17 residues. Trimming removed 1 base from V and 3 bases from J; junction bases left unmatched: 6. Germline V gene sequence: CDR1 MNHNY, CDR2 SVGAGI (reference sequence). Here the CDR3 reads CASSYLGTSGNTDTQYF. DNA of the CDR3: TGTGCCAGCAGTTACTTAGGGACTAGCGGTAATACAGATACGCAGTATTTT.

The gene calls are TRBV27 and TRBJ1-1; tentatively, D is TRBD1 (5 bases). V shed 1 base and J shed 2 bases, with 11 bases lying between them. CDR3 length equals 15 residues. The germline V gene has CDR1 MNHEY and CDR2 SMNVEV (reference sequence). CDR3 nucleotide sequence: TGTGCCAGCAGTTTATATGGGGGGGTTAACACTGAAGCTTTCTTT. It translates to CASSLYGGVNTEAFF.

This clonotype was picked up many times. V gene TRBV7-6 combines with J gene TRBJ2-7; TRBD2 is a possible D gene (5 bases). The CDR3 consists of 14 residues. The V and J ends lost 0 bases and 3 bases respectively, with 9 bases between them. Germline V gene sequence: CDR1 SGHVS, CDR2 FNYEAQ. The DNA of the CDR3 is TGTGCCAGCAGCTTAGCGACGGAGGACTACGAGCAGTACTTC. This sequence encodes CASSLATEDYEQYF.

This clonotype has at least ten counts. J is TRBJ2-3 and V is TRBV7-6; 9 bases align to TRBD2. The CDR3 is 15 amino acids. J was trimmed by 3 bases and V by 3 bases; bases with no gene match: 4. Germline V gene lookup returns CDR1 SGHVS and CDR2 FNYEAQ. The CDR3 region is CASSFAGGFTDTQYF. The CDR3 DNA sequence: TGTGCCAGCAGCTTCGCGGGGGGGTTTACAGATACGCAGTATTTT.

V gene TRBV29-1 combines with J gene TRBJ2-1, with unresolved D. From germline, CDR1 is SQVTM and CDR2 ANQGSEA. The V end was cut by 3 bases, the J end by 2 bases, with 8 bases between. CDR3 length: 13 residues. This CDR3 reads CSVDTDTYNEQFF. Written as DNA, the CDR3 is TGCAGCGTTGATACCGATACCTACAATGAGCAGTTCTTC.